Reported below is one TCR beta chain. V shed 5 bases and J 4 bases; nucleotides not matched to a gene: 6. In germline, CDR1 is SGHDT, CDR2 YYEEEE. This CDR3 region has 15 residues. The source of the sample is a study of somatic mutations in cytotoxic T cells in rheumatoid arthritis. Study-wide context: T-cell populations stained with V beta antibodies were in some cases flow-sorted at nearly 100% purity, including V beta1+ cells that were sequenced for TCRB.

Only in-frame clones appear in the TCRdb table, and some are missing; sequencing was by immunoSEQ multiplex PCR. Of over 20,000 clones in the sample, roughly 80% were seen once. Sequencing input: CD8+ T cells sorted from blood. The sequence derives from a man aged 45-60 years in good health. The chain combines TRBV5-6 with TRBJ2-1, with TRBD2 matching 10 bases. The CDR3 DNA reads TGTGCCAGCAGACGAACTAGCGGGACGTACAATGAGCAGTTCTTC. It specifies CASRRTSGTYNEQFF.